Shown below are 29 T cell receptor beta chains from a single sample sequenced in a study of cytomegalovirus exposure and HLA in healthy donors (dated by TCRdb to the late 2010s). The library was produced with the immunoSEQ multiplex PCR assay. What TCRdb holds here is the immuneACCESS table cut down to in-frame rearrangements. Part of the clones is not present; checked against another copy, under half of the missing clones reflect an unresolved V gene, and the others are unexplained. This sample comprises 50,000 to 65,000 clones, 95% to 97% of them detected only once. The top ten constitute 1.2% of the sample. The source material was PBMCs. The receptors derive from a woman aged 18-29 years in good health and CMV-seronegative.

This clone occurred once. CDR3 nucleotides: TGTGCCAGCAGCCAAGGGTCCGGGGGTCCCCTGGCTAACTATGGCTACACCTTC. Translation: CASSQGSGGPLANYGYTF. The rearrangement uses TRBV4-2 and TRBJ1-2; D perhaps matches TRBD1 (5 bases). CDR1 is LGHNA and CDR2 is YNFKEQ in the germline V gene. V dropped 1 base and J dropped 0 bases, with 18 bases sitting between them. This CDR3 spans 18 amino acids.

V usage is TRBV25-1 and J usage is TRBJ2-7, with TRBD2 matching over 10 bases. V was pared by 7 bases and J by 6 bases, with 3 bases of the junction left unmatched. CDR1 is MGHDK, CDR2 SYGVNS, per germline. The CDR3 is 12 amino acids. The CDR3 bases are TGTGCCAGCACGGGACTAGCGAGCGAGCAGTACTTC. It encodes CASTGLASEQYF.

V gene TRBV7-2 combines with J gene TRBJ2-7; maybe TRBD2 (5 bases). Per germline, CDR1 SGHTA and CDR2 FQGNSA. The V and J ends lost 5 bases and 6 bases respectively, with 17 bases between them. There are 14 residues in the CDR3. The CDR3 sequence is CASSRFGPEGEQYF. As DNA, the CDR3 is TGTGCCAGCAGCCGTTTTGGACCCGAGGGCGAGCAGTACTTC.

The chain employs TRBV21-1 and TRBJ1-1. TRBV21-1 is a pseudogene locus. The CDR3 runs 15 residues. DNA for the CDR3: TGTGCCAGCAGCAAAGACTGGGTGGGGAGCACTGAAGCTTTCTTT. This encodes CASSKDWVGSTEAFF.

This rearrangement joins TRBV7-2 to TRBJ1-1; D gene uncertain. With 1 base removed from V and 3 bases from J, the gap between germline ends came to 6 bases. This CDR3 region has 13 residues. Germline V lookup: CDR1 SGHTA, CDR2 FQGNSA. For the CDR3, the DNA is TGTGCCAGCAGCTTAGAGGGAGACACTGAAGCTTTCTTT. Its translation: CASSLEGDTEAFF.

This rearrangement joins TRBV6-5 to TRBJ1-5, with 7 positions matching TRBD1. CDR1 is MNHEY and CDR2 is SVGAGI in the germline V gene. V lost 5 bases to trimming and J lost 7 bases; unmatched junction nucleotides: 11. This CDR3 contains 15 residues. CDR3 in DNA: TGTGCCAGCAGTCCAATGGGCAGGGGGGCCCAGCCCCAGCATTTT. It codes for CASSPMGRGAQPQHF.

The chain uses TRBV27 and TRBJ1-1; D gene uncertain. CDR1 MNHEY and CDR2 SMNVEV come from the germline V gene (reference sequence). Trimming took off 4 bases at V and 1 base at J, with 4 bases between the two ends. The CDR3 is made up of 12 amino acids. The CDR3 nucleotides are TGTGCCAGCAGTTCAGGGAACACTGAAGCTTTCTTT. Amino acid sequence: CASSSGNTEAFF.

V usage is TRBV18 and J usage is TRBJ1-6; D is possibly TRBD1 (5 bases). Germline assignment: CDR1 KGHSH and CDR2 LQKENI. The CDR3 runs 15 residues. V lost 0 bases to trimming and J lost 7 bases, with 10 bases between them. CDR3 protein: CASSPPAGGNSPLHF. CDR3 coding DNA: TGTGCCAGCTCACCACCGGCCGGGGGAAATTCACCCCTCCACTTT.

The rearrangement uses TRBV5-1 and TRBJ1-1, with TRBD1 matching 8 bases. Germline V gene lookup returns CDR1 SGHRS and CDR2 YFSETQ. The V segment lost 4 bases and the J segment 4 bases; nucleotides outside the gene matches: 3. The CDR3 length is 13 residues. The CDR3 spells CASSTDRGTEAFF. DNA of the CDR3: TGCGCCAGCAGCACCGACAGGGGCACTGAAGCTTTCTTT.

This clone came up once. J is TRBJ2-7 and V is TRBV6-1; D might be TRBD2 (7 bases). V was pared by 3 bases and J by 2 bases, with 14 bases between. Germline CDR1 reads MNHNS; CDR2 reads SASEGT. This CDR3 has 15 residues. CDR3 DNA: TGTGCCAGCAGTGAGAGGGGGGGCATTCCCTACGAGCAGTACTTC. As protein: CASSERGGIPYEQYF.

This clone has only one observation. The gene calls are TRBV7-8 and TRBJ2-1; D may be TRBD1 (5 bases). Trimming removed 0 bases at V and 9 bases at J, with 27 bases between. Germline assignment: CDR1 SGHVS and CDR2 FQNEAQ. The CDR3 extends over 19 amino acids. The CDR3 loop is CASSLARGAGPPRGGEQFF. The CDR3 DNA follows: TGTGCCAGCAGCTTAGCGCGTGGGGCAGGGCCCCCCCGAGGTGGTGAGCAGTTCTTC.

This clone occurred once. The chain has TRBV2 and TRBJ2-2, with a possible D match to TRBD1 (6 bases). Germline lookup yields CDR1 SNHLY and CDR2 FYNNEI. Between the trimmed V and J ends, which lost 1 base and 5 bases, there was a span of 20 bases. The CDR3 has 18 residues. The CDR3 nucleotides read TGTGCCAGCAGTGAAGTAGTTAGCTGGGGGCTGGGGACCGGGGAGCTGTTTTTT. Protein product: CASSEVVSWGLGTGELFF.

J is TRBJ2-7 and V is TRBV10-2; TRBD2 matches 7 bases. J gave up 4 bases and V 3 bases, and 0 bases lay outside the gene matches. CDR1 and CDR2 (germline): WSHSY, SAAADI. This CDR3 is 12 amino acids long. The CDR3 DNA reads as TGCGCCAGCAGTGACGGGGGGTACGAGCAGTACTTC. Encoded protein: CASSDGGYEQYF.

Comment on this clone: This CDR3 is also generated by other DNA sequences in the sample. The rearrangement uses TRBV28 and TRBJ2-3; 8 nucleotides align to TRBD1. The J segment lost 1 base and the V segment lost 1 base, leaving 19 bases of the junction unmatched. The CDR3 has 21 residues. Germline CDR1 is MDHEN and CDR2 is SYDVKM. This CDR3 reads CASSLFLNAGKTGVRTDTQYF. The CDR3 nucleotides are TGTGCCAGCAGTTTATTTCTTAACGCTGGAAAGACAGGGGTGCGCACAGATACGCAGTATTTT.

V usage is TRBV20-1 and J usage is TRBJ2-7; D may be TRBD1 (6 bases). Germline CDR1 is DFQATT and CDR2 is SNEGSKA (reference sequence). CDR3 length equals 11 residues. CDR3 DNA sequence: TGCAAGATGACAGGAAGTTACGAGCAGTACTTC. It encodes CKMTGSYEQYF.

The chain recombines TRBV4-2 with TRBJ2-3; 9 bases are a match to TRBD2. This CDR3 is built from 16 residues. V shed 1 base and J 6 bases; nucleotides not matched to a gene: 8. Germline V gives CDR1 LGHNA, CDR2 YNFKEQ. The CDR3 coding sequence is TGTGCCAGCAGCCAAGCTTGGCGGGAGGGCCGGGATACGCAGTATTTT. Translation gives CASSQAWREGRDTQYF.

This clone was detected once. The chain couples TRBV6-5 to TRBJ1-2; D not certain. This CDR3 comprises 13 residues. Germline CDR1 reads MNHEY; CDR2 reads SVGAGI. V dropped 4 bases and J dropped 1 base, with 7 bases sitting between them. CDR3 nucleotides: TGTGCCAGCAGTTCCGGGAATAACTATGGCTACACCTTC. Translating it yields CASSSGNNYGYTF.

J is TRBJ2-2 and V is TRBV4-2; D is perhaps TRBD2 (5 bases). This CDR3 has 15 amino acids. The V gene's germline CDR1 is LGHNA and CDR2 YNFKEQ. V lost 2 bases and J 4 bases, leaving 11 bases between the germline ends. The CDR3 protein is CASSQTLSGTGELFF. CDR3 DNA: TGTGCCAGCAGCCAAACCTTGAGCGGCACCGGGGAGCTGTTTTTT.

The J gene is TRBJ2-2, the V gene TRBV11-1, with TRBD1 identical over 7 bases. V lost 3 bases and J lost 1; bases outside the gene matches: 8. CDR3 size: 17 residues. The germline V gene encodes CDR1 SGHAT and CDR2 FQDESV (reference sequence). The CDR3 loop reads CASSFSGRQGNTGELFF. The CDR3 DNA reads TGTGCCAGCAGCTTCTCGGGGCGACAGGGGAACACCGGGGAGCTGTTTTTT.

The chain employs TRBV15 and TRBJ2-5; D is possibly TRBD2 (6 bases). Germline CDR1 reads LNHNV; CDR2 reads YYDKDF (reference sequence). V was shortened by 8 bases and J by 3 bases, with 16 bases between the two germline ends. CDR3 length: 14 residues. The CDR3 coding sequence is TGTGCCACCGGGGGGACCCCAAAAAAAGAGACCCAGTACTTC. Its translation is CATGGTPKKETQYF. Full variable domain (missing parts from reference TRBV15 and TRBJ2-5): DAMVIQNPRYQVTQFGKPVTLSCSQTLNHNVMYWYQQKSSQAPKLLFHYYDKDFNNEADTPDNFQSRRPNTSFCFLDIRSPGLGDTAMYLCATGGTPKKETQYFGPGTRLLVL.

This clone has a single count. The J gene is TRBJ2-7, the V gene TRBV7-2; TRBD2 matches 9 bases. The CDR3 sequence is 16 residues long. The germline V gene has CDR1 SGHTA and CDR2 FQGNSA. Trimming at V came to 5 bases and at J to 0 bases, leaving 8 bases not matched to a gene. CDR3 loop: CASSLRASGNSYEQYF. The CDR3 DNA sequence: TGTGCCAGCAGCCTTAGGGCTAGCGGGAACTCCTACGAGCAGTACTTC.

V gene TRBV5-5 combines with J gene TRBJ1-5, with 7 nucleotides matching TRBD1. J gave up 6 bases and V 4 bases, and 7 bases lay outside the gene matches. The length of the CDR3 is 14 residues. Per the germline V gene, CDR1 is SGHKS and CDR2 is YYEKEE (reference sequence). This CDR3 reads CASSIQGLGQPQHF. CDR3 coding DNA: TGTGCCAGCAGCATACAGGGGCTGGGTCAGCCCCAGCATTTT. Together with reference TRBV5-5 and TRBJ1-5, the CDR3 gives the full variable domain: DAGVTQSPTHLIKTRGQQVTLRCSPISGHKSVSWYQQVLGQGPQFIFQYYEKEERGRGNFPDRFSARQFPNYSSELNVNALLLGDSALYLCASSIQGLGQPQHFGDGTRLSIL.

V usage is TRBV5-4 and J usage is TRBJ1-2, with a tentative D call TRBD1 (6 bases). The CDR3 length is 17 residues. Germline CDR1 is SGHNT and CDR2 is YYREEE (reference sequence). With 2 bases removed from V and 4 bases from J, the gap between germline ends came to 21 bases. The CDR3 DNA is TGTGCCAGCAGCTTTTTCGGGAACCTAGGACAGCTCTATGGCTACACCTTC. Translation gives CASSFFGNLGQLYGYTF.

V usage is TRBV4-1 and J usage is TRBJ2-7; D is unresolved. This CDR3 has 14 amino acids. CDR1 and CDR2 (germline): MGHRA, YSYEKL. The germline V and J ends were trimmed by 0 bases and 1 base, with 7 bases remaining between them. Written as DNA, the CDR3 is TGCGCCAGCAGCCAAGAAGAGGTGTCCTACGAGCAGTACTTC. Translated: CASSQEEVSYEQYF.

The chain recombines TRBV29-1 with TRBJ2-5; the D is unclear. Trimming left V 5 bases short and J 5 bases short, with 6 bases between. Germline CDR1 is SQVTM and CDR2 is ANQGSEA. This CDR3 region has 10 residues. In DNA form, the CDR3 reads TGCAGCGTTATTCGGGAGACCCAGTACTTC. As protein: CSVIRETQYF. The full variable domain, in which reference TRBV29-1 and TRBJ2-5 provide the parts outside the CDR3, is SAVISQKPSRDICQRGTSLTIQCQVDSQVTMMFWYRQQPGQSLTLIATANQGSEATYESGFVIDKFPISRPNLTFSTLTVSNMSPEDSSIYLCSVIRETQYFGPGTRLLVL.

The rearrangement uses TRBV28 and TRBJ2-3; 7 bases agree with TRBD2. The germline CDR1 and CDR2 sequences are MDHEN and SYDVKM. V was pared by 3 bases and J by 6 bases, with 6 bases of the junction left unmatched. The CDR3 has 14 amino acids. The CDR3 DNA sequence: TGTGCCAGCAGTTTGAGGGGAGGGACGGATACGCAGTATTTT. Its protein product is CASSLRGGTDTQYF.

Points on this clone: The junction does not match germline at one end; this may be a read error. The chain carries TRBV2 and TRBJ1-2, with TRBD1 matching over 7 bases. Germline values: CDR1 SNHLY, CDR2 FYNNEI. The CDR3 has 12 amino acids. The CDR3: CASSGLGQTVAF. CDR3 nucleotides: TGTGCCAGCAGCGGGTTGGGACAGACGGTTGCCTTC.

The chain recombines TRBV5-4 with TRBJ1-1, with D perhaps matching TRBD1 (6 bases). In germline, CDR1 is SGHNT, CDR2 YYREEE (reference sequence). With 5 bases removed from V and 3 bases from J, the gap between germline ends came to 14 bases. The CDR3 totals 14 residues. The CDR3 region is CASSVGARDTEAFF. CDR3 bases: TGTGCCAGCAGTGTGGGGGCAAGGGACACTGAAGCTTTCTTT.

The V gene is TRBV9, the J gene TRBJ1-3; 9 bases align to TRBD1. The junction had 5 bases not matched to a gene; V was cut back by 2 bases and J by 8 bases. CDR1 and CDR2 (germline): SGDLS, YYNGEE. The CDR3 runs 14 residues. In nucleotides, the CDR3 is TGTGCCAGCAGCGTGACAGGGGGTAGGGACACCATATATTTT. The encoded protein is CASSVTGGRDTIYF.